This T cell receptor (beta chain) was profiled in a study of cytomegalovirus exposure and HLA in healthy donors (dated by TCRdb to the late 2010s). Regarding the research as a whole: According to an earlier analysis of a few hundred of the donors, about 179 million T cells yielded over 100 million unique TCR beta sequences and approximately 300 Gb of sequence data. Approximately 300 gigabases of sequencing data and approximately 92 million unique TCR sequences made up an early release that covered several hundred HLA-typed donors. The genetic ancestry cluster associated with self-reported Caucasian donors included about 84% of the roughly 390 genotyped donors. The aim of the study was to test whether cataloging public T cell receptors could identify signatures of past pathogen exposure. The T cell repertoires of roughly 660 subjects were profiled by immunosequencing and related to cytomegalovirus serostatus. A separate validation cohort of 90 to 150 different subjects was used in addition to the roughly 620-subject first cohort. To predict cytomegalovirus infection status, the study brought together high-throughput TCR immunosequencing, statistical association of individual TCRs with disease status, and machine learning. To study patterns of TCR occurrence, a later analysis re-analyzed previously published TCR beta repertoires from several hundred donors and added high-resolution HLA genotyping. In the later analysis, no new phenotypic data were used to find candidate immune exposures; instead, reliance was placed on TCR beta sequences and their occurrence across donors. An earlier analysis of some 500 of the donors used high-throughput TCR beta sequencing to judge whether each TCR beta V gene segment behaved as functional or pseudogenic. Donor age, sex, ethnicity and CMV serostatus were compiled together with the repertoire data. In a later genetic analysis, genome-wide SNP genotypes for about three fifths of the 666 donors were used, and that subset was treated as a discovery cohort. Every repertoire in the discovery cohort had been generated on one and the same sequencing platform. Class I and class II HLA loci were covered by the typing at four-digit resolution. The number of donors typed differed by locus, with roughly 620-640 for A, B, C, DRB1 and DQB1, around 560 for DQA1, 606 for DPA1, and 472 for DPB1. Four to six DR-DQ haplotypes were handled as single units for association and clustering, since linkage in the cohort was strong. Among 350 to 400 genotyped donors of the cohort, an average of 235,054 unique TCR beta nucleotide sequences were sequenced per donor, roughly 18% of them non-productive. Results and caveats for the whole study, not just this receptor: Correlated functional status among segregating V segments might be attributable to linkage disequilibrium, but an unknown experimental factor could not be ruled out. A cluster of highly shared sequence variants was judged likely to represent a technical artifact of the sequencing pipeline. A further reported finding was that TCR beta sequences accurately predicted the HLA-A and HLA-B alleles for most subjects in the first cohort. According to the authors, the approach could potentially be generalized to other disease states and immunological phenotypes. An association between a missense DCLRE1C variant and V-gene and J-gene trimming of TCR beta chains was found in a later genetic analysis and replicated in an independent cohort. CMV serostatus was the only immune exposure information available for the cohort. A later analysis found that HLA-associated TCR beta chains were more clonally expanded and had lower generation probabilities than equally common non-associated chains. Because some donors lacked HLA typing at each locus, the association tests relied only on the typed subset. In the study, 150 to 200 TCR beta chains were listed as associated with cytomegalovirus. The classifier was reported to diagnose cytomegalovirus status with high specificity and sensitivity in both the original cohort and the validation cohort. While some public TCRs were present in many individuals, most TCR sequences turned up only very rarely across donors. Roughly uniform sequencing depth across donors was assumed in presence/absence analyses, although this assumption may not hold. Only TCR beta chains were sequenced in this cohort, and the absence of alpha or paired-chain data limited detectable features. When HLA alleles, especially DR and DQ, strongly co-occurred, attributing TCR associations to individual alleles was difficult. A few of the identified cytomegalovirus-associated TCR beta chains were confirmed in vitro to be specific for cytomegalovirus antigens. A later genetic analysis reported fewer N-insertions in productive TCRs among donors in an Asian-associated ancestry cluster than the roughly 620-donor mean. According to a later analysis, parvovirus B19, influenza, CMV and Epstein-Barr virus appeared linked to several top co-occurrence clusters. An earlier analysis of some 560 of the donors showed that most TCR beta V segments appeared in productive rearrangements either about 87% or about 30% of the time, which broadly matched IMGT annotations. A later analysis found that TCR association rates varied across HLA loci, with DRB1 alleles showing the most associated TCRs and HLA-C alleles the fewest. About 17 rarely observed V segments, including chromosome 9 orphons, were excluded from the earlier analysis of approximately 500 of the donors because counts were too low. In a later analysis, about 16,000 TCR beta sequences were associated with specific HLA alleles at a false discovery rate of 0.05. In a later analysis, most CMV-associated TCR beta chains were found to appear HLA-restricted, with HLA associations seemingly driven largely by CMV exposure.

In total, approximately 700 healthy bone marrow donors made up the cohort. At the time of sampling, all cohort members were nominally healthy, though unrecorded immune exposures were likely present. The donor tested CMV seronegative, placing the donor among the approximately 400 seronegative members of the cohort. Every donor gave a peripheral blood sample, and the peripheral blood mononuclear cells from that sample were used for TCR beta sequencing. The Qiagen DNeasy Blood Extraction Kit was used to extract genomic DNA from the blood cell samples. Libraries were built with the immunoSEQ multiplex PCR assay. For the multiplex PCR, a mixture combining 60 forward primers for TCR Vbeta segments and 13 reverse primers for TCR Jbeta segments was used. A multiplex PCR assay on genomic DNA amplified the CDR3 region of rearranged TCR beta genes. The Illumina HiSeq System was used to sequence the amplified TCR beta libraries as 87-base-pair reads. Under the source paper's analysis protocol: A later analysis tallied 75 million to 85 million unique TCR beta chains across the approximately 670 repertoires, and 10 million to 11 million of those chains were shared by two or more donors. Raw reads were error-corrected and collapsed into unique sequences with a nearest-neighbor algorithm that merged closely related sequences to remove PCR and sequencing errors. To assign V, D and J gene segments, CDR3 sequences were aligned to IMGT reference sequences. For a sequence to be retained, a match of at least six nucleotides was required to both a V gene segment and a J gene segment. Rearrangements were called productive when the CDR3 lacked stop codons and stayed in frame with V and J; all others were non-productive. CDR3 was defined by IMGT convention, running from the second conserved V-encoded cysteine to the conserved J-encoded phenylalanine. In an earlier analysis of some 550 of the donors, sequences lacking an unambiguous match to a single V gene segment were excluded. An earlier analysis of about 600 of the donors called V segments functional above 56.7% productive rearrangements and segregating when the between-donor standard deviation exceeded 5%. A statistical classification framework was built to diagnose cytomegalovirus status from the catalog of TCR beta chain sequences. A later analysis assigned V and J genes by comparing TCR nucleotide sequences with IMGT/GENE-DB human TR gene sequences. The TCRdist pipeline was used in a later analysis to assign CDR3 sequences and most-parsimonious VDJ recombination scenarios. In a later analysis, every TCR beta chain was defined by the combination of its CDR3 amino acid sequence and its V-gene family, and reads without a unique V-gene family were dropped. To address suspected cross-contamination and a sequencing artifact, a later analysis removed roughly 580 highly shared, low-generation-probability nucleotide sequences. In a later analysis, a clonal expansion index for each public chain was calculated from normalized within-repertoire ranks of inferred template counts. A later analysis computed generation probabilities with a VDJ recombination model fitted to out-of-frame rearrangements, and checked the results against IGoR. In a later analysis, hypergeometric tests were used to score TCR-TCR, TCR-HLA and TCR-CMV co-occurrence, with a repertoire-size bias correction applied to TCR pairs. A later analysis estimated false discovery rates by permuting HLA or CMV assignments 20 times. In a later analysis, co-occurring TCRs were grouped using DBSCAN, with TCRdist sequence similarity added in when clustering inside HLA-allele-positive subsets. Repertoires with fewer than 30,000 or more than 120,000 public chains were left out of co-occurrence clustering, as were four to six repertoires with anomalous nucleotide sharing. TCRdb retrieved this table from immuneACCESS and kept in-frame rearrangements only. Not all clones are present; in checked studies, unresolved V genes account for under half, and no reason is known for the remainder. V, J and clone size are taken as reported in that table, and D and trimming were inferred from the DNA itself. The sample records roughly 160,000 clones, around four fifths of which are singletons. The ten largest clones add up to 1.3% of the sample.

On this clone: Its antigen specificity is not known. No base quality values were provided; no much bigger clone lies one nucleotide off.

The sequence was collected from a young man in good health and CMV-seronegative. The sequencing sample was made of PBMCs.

The encoded CDR3 is CASSDRTSGTLSYEQYF. The DNA is as follows: TGTGCCAGCAGCGACCGGACTAGCGGGACCCTCTCCTACGAGCAGTACTTC. The chain is assembled from TRBV7-3 and TRBJ2-7, with 12 junctional bases fitting TRBD2. CDR1 SGHTA and CDR2 FQGTGA were looked up in the germline V gene. Clipping removes 5 bases from V and 0 bases from J, with 8 as the unmatched junction base count. The CDR3 measures 17 amino acids from cysteine to phenylalanine. Kept here is only the CDR3 DNA, which spans 51 bases and is read in frame from base 1.